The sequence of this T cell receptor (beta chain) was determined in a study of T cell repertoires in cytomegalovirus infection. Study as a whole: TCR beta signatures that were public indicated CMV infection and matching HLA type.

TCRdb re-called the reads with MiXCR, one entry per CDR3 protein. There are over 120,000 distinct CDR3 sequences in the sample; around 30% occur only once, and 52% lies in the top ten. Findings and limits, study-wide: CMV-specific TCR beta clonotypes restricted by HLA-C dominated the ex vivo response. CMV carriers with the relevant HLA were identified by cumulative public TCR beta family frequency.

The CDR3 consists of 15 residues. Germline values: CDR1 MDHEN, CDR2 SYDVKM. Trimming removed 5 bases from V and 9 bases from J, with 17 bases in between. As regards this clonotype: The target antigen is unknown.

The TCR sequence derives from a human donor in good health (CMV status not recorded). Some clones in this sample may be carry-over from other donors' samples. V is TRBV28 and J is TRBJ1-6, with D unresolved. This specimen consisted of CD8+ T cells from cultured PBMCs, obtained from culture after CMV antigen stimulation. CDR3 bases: TGTGCCAGCAGTGAAGACGGACTCGGGATTTCACCCCTCCACTTT. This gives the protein CASSEDGLGISPLHF.